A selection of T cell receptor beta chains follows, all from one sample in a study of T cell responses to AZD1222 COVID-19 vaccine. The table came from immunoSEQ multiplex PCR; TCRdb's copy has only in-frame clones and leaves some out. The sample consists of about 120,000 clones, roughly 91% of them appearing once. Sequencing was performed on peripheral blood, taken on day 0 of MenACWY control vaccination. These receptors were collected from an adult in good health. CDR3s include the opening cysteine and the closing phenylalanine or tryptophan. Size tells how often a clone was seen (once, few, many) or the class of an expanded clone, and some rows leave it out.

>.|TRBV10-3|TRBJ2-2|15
CAITPGAANTGELFF
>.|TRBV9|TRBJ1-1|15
CASSPEGRRDTEAFF
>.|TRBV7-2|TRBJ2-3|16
CASSLGVLGAGDTQYF
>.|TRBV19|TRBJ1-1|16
CASSMDRRTVNTEAFF
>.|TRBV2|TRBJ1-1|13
CASRSELETEAFF
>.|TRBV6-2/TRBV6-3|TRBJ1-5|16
CASSYSRSGQSFPQHF
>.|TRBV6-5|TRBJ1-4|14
CASSSAATNEKLFF
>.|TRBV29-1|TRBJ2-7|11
CSVTRQGGQYF
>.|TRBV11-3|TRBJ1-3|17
CASSRGQGSSFGNTIYF
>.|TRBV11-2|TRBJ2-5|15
CASSLDGGLGETQYF
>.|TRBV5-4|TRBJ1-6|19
CASSLGVPGRFSYNSPLHF
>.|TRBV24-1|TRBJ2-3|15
CATSGDRGVTDTQYF
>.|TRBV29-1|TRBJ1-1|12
CSAGTPNTEAFF
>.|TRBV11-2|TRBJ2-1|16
CASSLVGTGGIHEQFF
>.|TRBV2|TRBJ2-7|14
CASKSGTGDKEQYF
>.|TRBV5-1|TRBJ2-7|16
CASSSGTSGGNEEQYF
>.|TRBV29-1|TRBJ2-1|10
CSVEGNEQFF
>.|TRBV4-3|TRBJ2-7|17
CASSQGSQVGVSYEQYF
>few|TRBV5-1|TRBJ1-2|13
CASSFSGDYGYTF
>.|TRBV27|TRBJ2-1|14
CASSYSPSYNEQFF
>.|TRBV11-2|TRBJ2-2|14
CASSLDKPTGELFF
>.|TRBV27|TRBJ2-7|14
CASSSTSSRYEQYF
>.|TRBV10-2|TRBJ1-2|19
CASTGSVSSGGFGFSGYTF
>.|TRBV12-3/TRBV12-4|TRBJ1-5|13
CASSLQDRQPQHF
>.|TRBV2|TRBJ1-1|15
CASSEIGGANTEAFF
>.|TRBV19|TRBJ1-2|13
CASSTDNNYGYTF
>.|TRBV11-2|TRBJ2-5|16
CASSLVGGAEGETQYF
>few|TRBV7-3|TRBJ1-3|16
CASSFKGARSGNTIYF
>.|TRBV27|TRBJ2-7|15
CASRARGQGHYEQYF
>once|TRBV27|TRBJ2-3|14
CASSSGLRTDTQYF
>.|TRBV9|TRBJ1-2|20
CASSVGMTRTGRIAGYGYTF
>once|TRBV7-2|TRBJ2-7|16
CASSRQPGQPTVEQYF
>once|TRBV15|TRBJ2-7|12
CATSRAGGEQYF
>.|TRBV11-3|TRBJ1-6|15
CASSPQTGMNSPLHF
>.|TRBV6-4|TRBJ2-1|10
CASSVTEQFF
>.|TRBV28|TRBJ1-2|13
CASTNGVRYGYTF
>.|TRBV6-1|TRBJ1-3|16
CASSEARRLSGNTIYF
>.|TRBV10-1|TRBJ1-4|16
CASSTRETGASEKLFF
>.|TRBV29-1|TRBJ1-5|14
CSVGGDSSNQPQHF
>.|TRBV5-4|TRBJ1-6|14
CASSPDRDNSPLHF
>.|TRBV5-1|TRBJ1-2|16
CASSRDSGQGANGYTF
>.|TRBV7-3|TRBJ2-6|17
CASSVTGSHSGANVLTF
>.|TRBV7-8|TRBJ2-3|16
CASRGGAQGRTDTQYF
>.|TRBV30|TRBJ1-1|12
CAWSVRGVEAFF
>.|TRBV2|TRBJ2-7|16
CASSGDWGLASYEQYF
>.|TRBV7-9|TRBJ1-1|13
CASSSQENTEAFF
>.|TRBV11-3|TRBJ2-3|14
CASSLIGSTDTQYF
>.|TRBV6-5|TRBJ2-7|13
CASSPRGSYEQYF
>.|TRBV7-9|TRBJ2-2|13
CASSSLAPGELFF
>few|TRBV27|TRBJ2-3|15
CASSPRTMSTDTQYF
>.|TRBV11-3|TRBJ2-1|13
CASSGDFHNEQFF
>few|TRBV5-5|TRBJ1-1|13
CASSLWGETEAFF
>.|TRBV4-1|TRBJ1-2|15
CASSQDSVPFYGYTF
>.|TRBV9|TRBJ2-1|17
CASSVVLAGARVYEQFF
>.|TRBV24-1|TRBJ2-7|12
CATSGQGAEQYF
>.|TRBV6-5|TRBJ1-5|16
CASSYWDRGGGQPQHF